This T cell receptor (beta chain) was sequenced in a study of T cells in localized non-small cell lung cancer. The data were produced by immunoSEQ multiplex PCR, yet TCRdb's version contains in-frame clones alone and is incomplete. This table holds about 2,600 clones, more than 25% found once. The CDR3 runs to 14 residues. Trimming removed 1 base at V and 5 bases at J, with 11 bases between. The sample holds a few counts of this clone. This material consisted of lung tumor tissue, taken before any cancer treatment. The gene calls are TRBV6-7 and TRBJ1-2; the D is unclear. TRBV6-7 belongs to the ORF category, with a function that is uncertain. This TCR came from a male donor at least 60 years old with stage II squamous cell lung carcinoma. CDR3 sequence (DNA): TGTGCCAGCAGTTACTTTAGCCAGAATTATGGCTACACCTTC. Amino acid sequence: CASSYFSQNYGYTF.